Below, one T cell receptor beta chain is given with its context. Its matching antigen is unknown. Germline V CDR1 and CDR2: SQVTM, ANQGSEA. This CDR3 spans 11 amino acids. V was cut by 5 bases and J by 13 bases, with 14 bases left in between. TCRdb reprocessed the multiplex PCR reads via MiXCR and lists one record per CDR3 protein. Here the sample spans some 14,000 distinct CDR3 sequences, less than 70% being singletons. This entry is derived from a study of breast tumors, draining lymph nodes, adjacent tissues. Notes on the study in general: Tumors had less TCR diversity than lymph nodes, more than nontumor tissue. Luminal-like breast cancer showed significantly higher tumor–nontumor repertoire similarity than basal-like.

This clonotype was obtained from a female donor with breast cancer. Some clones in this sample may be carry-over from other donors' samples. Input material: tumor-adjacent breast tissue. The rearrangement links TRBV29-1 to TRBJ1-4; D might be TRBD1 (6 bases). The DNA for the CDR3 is TGCAGCGTTTCGACAGGAGATCGACTGTTTTTT. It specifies CSVSTGDRLFF.